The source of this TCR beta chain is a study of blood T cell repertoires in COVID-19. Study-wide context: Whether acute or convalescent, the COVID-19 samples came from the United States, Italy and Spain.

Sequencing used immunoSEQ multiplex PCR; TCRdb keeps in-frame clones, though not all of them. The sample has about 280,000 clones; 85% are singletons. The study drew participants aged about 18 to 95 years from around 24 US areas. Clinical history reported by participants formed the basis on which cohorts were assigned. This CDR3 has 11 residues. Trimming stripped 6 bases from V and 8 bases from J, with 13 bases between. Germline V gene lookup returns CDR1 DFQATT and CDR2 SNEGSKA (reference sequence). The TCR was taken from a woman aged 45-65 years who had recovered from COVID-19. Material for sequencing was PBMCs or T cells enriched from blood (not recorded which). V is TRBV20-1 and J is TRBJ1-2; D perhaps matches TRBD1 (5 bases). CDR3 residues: CSAPGHTGYTF. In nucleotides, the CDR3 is TGCAGTGCCCCCGGACACACGGGCTACACCTTC.